Below are 10 T cell receptor beta chains sequenced from a single sample in a study of identical twins. Via MiXCR, TCRdb re-called the 5' RACE reads, giving one row per CDR3 protein. The data hold fewer than 550,000 distinct CDR3 sequences, with 15% observed a single time. This sample also belongs to another study, concerning yellow fever vaccine responses in identical twins.

Sequences were obtained from CD4+ T cells sorted from blood. The receptors come from a woman aged 18-29 years in good health.

This clonotype was seen at least ten times. The V gene is TRBV20-1, the J gene TRBJ2-2, with D uncertain. V was shortened by 1 base and J by 2 bases, with 8 bases between the two germline ends. The CDR3 extends over 14 amino acids. Per the germline V gene, CDR1 is DFQATT and CDR2 is SNEGSKA (reference sequence). CDR3 amino acids: CSARGTSNTGELFF. The CDR3, as DNA: TGCAGTGCTAGAGGGACCTCAAACACCGGGGAGCTGTTTTTT.

This clonotype showed up just a few times. The chain joins TRBV2 to TRBJ1-4; a weak D match, TRBD1 (6 bases). This CDR3 has 15 amino acids. In germline, CDR1 is SNHLY, CDR2 FYNNEI. V gave up 5 bases and J gave up 8 bases, with 18 bases separating them. CDR3 sequence reads: CASSLTTGRYEKLFF. The DNA for the CDR3 is TGTGCCAGCAGTCTTACGACAGGACGTTACGAAAAACTGTTTTTT.

In this sample, this clonotype turned up a few times. Relative to the germline gene, one junction end is altered; a read error may explain this. The rearrangement uses TRBV2 and TRBJ2-7, with 7 bases that match TRBD1. Germline values: CDR1 SNHLY, CDR2 FYNNEI. The CDR3 runs 14 residues. CDR3 protein: CASSEELSWDSCHF. The CDR3, as DNA: TGTGCCAGCAGTGAAGAGCTTTCTTGGGACAGTTGTCATTTC.

This clonotype was seen only a few times. The J gene is TRBJ1-1, the V gene TRBV5-6; no definite D call. Trimming cost V 1 base and J 4 bases, with 8 bases left between them. This CDR3 comprises 13 residues. CDR1 and CDR2 (germline): SGHDT, YYEEEE. This chain's CDR3 is CASSLLVFTEAFF. CDR3 in DNA: TGTGCCAGCAGCTTGTTAGTGTTCACTGAAGCTTTCTTT.

The J gene is TRBJ2-2, the V gene TRBV5-5; no clear D gene. This CDR3 has 12 residues. Germline lookup yields CDR1 SGHKS and CDR2 YYEKEE (reference sequence). V was shortened by 4 bases and J by 6 bases, with 7 bases between the two germline ends. This CDR3 reads CASSLPPGELFF. For the CDR3, the DNA is TGTGCCAGCAGCCTTCCACCCGGGGAGCTGTTTTTT.

This chain uses TRBV10-1 with TRBJ2-1; TRBD2 might be the D (6 bases). The germline V gene encodes CDR1 WNHNN and CDR2 SYGVQD (reference sequence). The CDR3 is 17 residues long. V was cut by 3 bases and J by 3 bases, with 18 bases left in between. Written as DNA, the CDR3 is TGCGCCAGCAGTGACCCGGGGCGGGGAGGAGGCTACAATGAGCAGTTCTTC. This codes for CASSDPGRGGGYNEQFF.

This rearrangement joins TRBV5-1 to TRBJ1-1; D gene uncertain. Germline CDR1 and CDR2: SGHRS and YFSETQ. V gave up 1 base and J gave up 5 bases, with 12 bases separating them. The CDR3 has 14 residues. The chain's CDR3 is CASSLFGVRTEAFF. The DNA of the CDR3 is TGCGCCAGCAGCTTGTTTGGGGTTCGTACTGAAGCTTTCTTT.

This clonotype has just a few counts. V and J are TRBV19 and TRBJ2-7, with TRBD2 matching over 10 bases. Trimming removed 4 bases from V and 1 base from J; junction bases left unmatched: 7. This CDR3 is 16 amino acids long. Germline CDR1 and CDR2: LNHDA and SQIVND (reference sequence). The CDR3 sequence: CASSTGTSATSYEQYF. CDR3 nucleotide sequence: TGTGCCAGTAGTACTGGGACTAGCGCGACGTCCTACGAGCAGTACTTC.

The genes are TRBV20-1 and TRBJ1-2, with D maybe TRBD1 (5 bases). This CDR3 region has 13 residues. With 6 bases removed from V and 6 bases from J, the gap between germline ends came to 17 bases. Germline lookup yields CDR1 DFQATT and CDR2 SNEGSKA (reference sequence). The chain's CDR3 is CSALNQGDHGYTF. As DNA, the CDR3 is TGCAGTGCCCTTAACCAGGGAGATCATGGCTACACCTTC.

This rearrangement joins TRBV29-1 to TRBJ2-3; 13 bases map to TRBD2. Per germline, CDR1 SQVTM and CDR2 ANQGSEA. The CDR3 is 15 residues long. Trimming at V came to 4 bases and at J to 5 bases, leaving 6 bases not matched to a gene. The CDR3 region is CSVGRLAGGQDTQYF. The CDR3 region has the DNA TGCAGCGTTGGTCGACTAGCGGGAGGTCAAGATACGCAGTATTTT.